What follows are 26 T cell receptor beta chains derived from one specimen sequenced in a study of T-cell memory formation after mild COVID-19. Each CDR3 protein is one row after TCRdb ran MiXCR on the 5' RACE reads. The data show approximately 560,000 distinct CDR3 sequences, around 16% seen once. The sequenced material came from PBMCs or a T cell subset sorted from them (not recorded which). These receptors originate from an adult woman who had mild COVID-19 (a few samples of this study predate the infection). Cell type and time point are not known.

A single count supports this clonotype. The gene calls are TRBV20-1 and TRBJ2-1; D remains unclear. Germline-derived CDR1 and CDR2 are DFQATT and SNEGSKA (reference sequence). V was clipped by 4 bases and J by 0 bases, with 13 bases between them. The length of the CDR3 is 15 residues. The CDR3 spells CSATLLRRSYNEQFF. The CDR3 DNA reads as TGCAGTGCTACCCTGCTCCGTCGCTCCTACAATGAGCAGTTCTTC.

V gene TRBV7-6 combines with J gene TRBJ2-1, with 12 bases fitting TRBD2. J lost 12 bases, V lost 7 bases, and 10 bases had no gene match. In germline, CDR1 is SGHVS, CDR2 FNYEAQ. The CDR3 sequence is 14 residues long. CDR3 residues: CASTRTSGNAGQFF. CDR3 nucleotides: TGTGCCAGCACCAGGACTAGCGGGAACGCCGGGCAGTTCTTC.

This clonotype was counted between two and nine times. The chain uses TRBV13 and TRBJ1-2; TRBD1 aligns across 9 bases. This CDR3 is 15 amino acids long. Germline loops: CDR1 PRHDT, CDR2 FYEKMQ (reference sequence). V was pared by 4 bases and J by 6 bases, with 9 bases of the junction left unmatched. CDR3 nucleotides: TGTGCCAGCAGCTCCCTCGGGGGACAGGGTGATGGCTACACCTTC. Protein: CASSSLGGQGDGYTF.

In its sample, this clonotype was seen a few times. Here the CDR3 DNA reads TGTGCCAGCAGCTTTGATCTACTCTTGGGGGCGAATGAGCAGTTCTTC. It yields the protein CASSFDLLLGANEQFF. The V gene is TRBV5-5, the J gene TRBJ2-1; D possibly corresponds to TRBD1 (6 bases). V dropped 2 bases and J dropped 7 bases, with 19 bases sitting between them. Germline lookup yields CDR1 SGHKS and CDR2 YYEKEE (reference sequence). The CDR3 covers 16 residues.

The gene calls are TRBV5-1 and TRBJ1-5; D is unresolved. CDR3 size: 16 residues. The V and J ends lost 3 bases and 2 bases respectively, with 15 bases between them. CDR1 is SGHRS, CDR2 YFSETQ, per germline. CDR3 nucleotide sequence: TGCGCCAGCAGCTCGTTACACCGTCGGGGCAATCAGCCCCAGCATTTT. This translates into CASSSLHRRGNQPQHF.

This clonotype was recorded a few times. CDR3: CSAKSGGWLRYGYTF. The CDR3 DNA reads TGCAGTGCTAAATCAGGGGGCTGGTTGCGGTATGGCTACACCTTC. The chain uses TRBV20-1 and TRBJ1-2; 8 nucleotides align to TRBD1. There are 15 residues in the CDR3. The V gene end was trimmed by 4 bases and the J gene end by 5 bases; junction bases not matched to a gene: 12. The germline gives CDR1 DFQATT, CDR2 SNEGSKA (reference sequence).

This clonotype was recorded a few times. This chain connects TRBV5-6 to TRBJ2-1, with 7 nucleotides matching TRBD1. CDR1 SGHDT and CDR2 YYEEEE come from the germline V gene. Trimming at V came to 0 bases and at J to 7 bases, leaving 10 bases not matched to a gene. This CDR3 is built from 16 residues. CDR3 in amino acids: CASSLARGIEGNEQFF. Here the CDR3 DNA reads TGTGCCAGCAGCTTGGCCAGGGGGATCGAAGGGAATGAGCAGTTCTTC.

This clonotype appeared a few times. J is TRBJ1-3 and V is TRBV18, with TRBD1 matching 10 bases. CDR1 and CDR2 from the germline V gene are KGHSH and LQKENI. The CDR3 has 17 residues. V dropped 1 base and J dropped 0; count of bases not matched to a gene: 3. The CDR3 nucleotides read TGTGCCAGCTCACCACGGGGACAGGGGCTCTCTGGAAACACCATATATTTT. As protein: CASSPRGQGLSGNTIYF.

The chain links TRBV12-3 or TRBV12-4 to TRBJ1-1; 7 bases fit TRBD1. V shed 6 bases, J shed 4 bases, and the junction held 8 bases outside the gene matches. The CDR3 runs 14 residues. The CDR3 spells CASSPAPGGTEAFF. As DNA, the CDR3 is TGTGCCAGCAGCCCAGCCCCAGGGGGCACTGAAGCTTTCTTT.

This clonotype was detected only a few times. The CDR3 DNA reads as TGCAGCGTTACGTCCGGGACGGTGAACACTGAAGCTTTCTTT. Translating gives CSVTSGTVNTEAFF. The chain has TRBV29-1 and TRBJ1-1; possibly TRBD1 for D (5 bases). CDR1 SQVTM and CDR2 ANQGSEA come from the germline V gene. Trimming took off 5 bases at V and 0 bases at J, with 13 bases between the two ends. This CDR3 spans 14 amino acids.

The chain links TRBV30 to TRBJ2-1; D uncertain. CDR3 length: 14 residues. V lost 2 bases to trimming and J lost 0 bases, with 8 bases between them. Germline CDR1 reads GTSNPN; CDR2 reads SVGIG (reference sequence). In DNA form, the CDR3 reads TGTGCCTGGAGTTCGCTCAGCTCCTACAATGAGCAGTTCTTC. Amino acids: CAWSSLSSYNEQFF. Supplemented by reference TRBV30 and TRBJ2-1, the full variable domain reads SQTIHQWPATLVQPVGSPLSLECTVEGTSNPNLYWYRQAAGRGLQLLFYSVGIGQISSEVPQNLSASRPQDRQFILSSKKLLLSDSGFYLCAWSSLSSYNEQFFGPGTRLTVL.

CDR3 sequence: CASSVIPDPPGNEQFF. In DNA form, the CDR3 reads TGTGCCAGCAGCGTAATACCGGACCCCCCTGGGAATGAGCAGTTCTTC. This chain joins TRBV9 and TRBJ2-1; D not resolved. Germline CDR1 SGDLS, CDR2 YYNGEE. The CDR3 has 16 residues. V lost 1 base and J lost 7, with 18 bases in between. Full variable domain (outside the CDR3, taken from reference TRBV9 and TRBJ2-1): DSGVTQTPKHLITATGQRVTLRCSPRSGDLSVYWYQQSLDQGLQFLIQYYNGEERAKGNILERFSAQQFPDLHSELNLSSLELGDSALYFCASSVIPDPPGNEQFFGPGTRLTVL.

The V gene is TRBV4-1, the J gene TRBJ2-3, with D uncertain. This CDR3 region has 16 residues. Trimming pared 0 bases from V and 0 bases from J, leaving 10 bases between. Germline lookup yields CDR1 MGHRA and CDR2 YSYEKL. As DNA, the CDR3 is TGCGCCAGCAGCCAAGATTCTGGGCTAAGCACAGATACGCAGTATTTT. Protein product: CASSQDSGLSTDTQYF.

This clonotype has a handful of counts. CDR3 sequence (DNA): TGTGCCACCAGTGACCTGGGAGGGTTCAAGCAGTACTTC. Amino acid sequence: CATSDLGGFKQYF. The chain links TRBV24-1 to TRBJ2-7; TRBD2 aligns across 7 bases. This CDR3 has 13 residues. Germline-derived CDR1 and CDR2 are KGHDR and SFDVKD. V lost 4 bases to trimming and J lost 8 bases; unmatched junction nucleotides: 7.

This clonotype was observed a few times. This chain uses TRBV5-1 with TRBJ2-1; the match to TRBD2 covers 8 bases. The CDR3 covers 16 residues. Germline V lookup: CDR1 SGHRS, CDR2 YFSETQ. V was pared by 7 bases and J by 3 bases, with 12 bases of the junction left unmatched. CDR3 sequence reads: CASAVLARGGYNEQFF. The CDR3 DNA follows: TGCGCCAGCGCAGTACTAGCCCGGGGGGGCTACAATGAGCAGTTCTTC.

The V gene is TRBV7-2, the J gene TRBJ2-1; no firm D call. CDR3 length: 14 amino acids. V lost 1 base, J lost 13 bases, and 17 bases lay in between. CDR1 is SGHTA and CDR2 is FQGNSA in the germline V gene. The DNA for the CDR3 is TGTGCCAGCAGCTTAGAGACGCCTCGGCAGCTACAGTTCTTC. It translates to CASSLETPRQLQFF.

The table lists this clonotype with a few counts. The germline gene is not matched at one end of the junction; a read error may be the cause. V is TRBV5-1 and J is TRBJ2-5, with D unclear. This CDR3 comprises 13 residues. Germline CDR1 is SGHRS and CDR2 is YFSETQ. CDR3 region: CARSLVGSETQYF. CDR3 nucleotide sequence: TGCGCCAGAAGCTTGGTAGGCTCCGAGACCCAGTACTTC.

DNA for the CDR3: TGCGCCAGCAGCTCGGTTGTAGCTAGCGGGAGTAGTGAGCAGTTCTTC. Its protein product is CASSSVVASGSSEQFF. This chain uses TRBV5-1 with TRBJ2-1; TRBD2 aligns across 10 bases. The trim removed 3 bases at V and 9 bases at J, leaving 12 bases unmatched. This CDR3 region has 16 residues. CDR1 SGHRS and CDR2 YFSETQ come from the germline V gene.

This clonotype was seen a few times. The V gene is TRBV19, the J gene TRBJ1-1, with D hard to call. Trimming removed 3 bases at V and 5 bases at J, with 10 bases between. This CDR3 is 13 amino acids long. Germline CDR1 and CDR2: LNHDA and SQIVND (reference sequence). CDR3 sequence (DNA): TGTGCCAGTAGTATTCGAGGAGGGACTGAAGCTTTCTTT. Translation gives CASSIRGGTEAFF.

This clonotype was counted a few times. This chain links TRBV11-2 with TRBJ1-3; TRBD1 matches 12 bases. Germline assignment: CDR1 SGHAT and CDR2 FQNNGV. Unmatched junction bases numbered 5, after V lost 2 bases and J lost 6 bases. CDR3 length equals 16 residues. Here the CDR3 DNA reads TGTGCCAGCAGCTTAACCGGGACAGGGGGCGCAAACACCATATATTTT. Translation gives CASSLTGTGGANTIYF. Full variable domain (rest looked up from reference TRBV11-2 and TRBJ1-3): EAGVAQSPRYKIIEKRQSVAFWCNPISGHATLYWYQQILGQGPKLLIQFQNNGVVDDSQLPKDRFSAERLKGVDSTLKIQPAKLEDSAVYLCASSLTGTGGANTIYFGEGSWLTVV.

There are a few counts of this clonotype. The J gene is TRBJ2-1, the V gene TRBV7-8, with 15 bases matching TRBD2. The CDR3 runs 20 residues. Germline CDR1 SGHVS, CDR2 FQNEAQ. The trim removed 1 base at V and 0 bases at J, leaving 7 bases unmatched. CDR3 sequence (DNA): TGTGCCAGCAGCTTAGGGGGACTAGCGGGGGGCAATCCCTCCTACAATGAGCAGTTCTTC. It translates to CASSLGGLAGGNPSYNEQFF.

The gene calls are TRBV7-2 and TRBJ2-7; TRBD1 matches at 9 bases. The V gene's germline CDR1 is SGHTA and CDR2 FQGNSA. The CDR3 loop spans 16 amino acids. J gave up 0 bases and V 5 bases, and 8 bases lay outside the gene matches. CDR3 in amino acids: CASSRSGTGRSYEQYF. The CDR3 DNA follows: TGTGCCAGCAGCCGCTCCGGGACAGGGCGCTCCTACGAGCAGTACTTC.

This clonotype was found a few times. The chain carries TRBV27 and TRBJ2-2, with a weak D call TRBD2 (5 bases). CDR1 is MNHEY, CDR2 SMNVEV, per germline (reference sequence). Trimming pared 6 bases from V and 3 bases from J, leaving 17 bases between. The CDR3 length is 16 residues. This CDR3 reads CASSAGVVTHTGELFF. The DNA of the CDR3 is TGTGCCAGCAGCGCCGGGGTAGTGACTCACACCGGGGAGCTGTTTTTT.

The sample holds many counts of this clonotype. The gene calls are TRBV24-1 and TRBJ2-1; D perhaps matches TRBD2 (6 bases). The CDR3 consists of 16 residues. Trimming cost V 1 base and J 5 bases, with 14 bases left between them. Germline loops: CDR1 KGHDR, CDR2 SFDVKD. DNA of the CDR3: TGTGCCACCAGTGATTTAGGCAGTGGGAGGAACAATGAGCAGTTCTTC. Amino acid sequence: CATSDLGSGRNNEQFF.

This clonotype came up a few times. The V gene is TRBV12-3 or TRBV12-4, the J gene TRBJ2-3, with 7 bases aligning to TRBD2. V lost 3 bases, J lost 2 bases, and 14 bases stayed unmatched. The CDR3 consists of 18 residues. Written as DNA, the CDR3 is TGTGCCAGCAGTTTGCCTCCGGGACTACAAGCAGTCACAGATACGCAGTATTTT. It yields the protein CASSLPPGLQAVTDTQYF.

This clonotype was seen only a few times. The V call is TRBV6-5, the J call TRBJ1-5; the D is unclear. The CDR3 covers 13 residues. V was clipped by 3 bases and J by 4 bases, with 7 bases between them. Looked up from germline, CDR1 is MNHEY and CDR2 is SVGAGI. DNA for the CDR3: TGTGCCAGCAGTTATAACGGGAATCAGCCCCAGCATTTT. It encodes CASSYNGNQPQHF.